This T cell receptor (beta chain) was retrieved from a study of OX40 agonist ivuxolimab in advanced cancers. Study as a whole: Every 2 weeks, patients received ivuxolimab intravenously, dosed at 0.01 to 10 mg/kg.

Regarding this clone: The junction shows a germline mismatch at one end, possibly a read error.

Method: immunoSEQ multiplex PCR; TCRdb's copy keeps in-frame clones and lacks some. The table has about 61,000 clones, more than 65% seen once. Exclusion of a patient followed from autoimmune disease history or systemic immunosuppression. The starting material was CD4+ or CD8+ T cells sorted from blood, obtained in a trial of the OX40 agonist ivuxolimab. This TCR came from an adult with an advanced solid tumor such as melanoma, head and neck, liver or kidney cancer.

The CDR3 sequence: CTSSHSPAGVRGEQYF. In nucleotides, the CDR3 is TGTACCAGCAGCCATAGTCCAGCGGGAGTCCGCGGCGAGCAGTACTTC. This sequence joins TRBV4-2 and TRBJ2-7; 8 nucleotides match TRBD2. The CDR3 has 16 amino acids. Germline assignment: CDR1 LGHNA and CDR2 YNFKEQ.